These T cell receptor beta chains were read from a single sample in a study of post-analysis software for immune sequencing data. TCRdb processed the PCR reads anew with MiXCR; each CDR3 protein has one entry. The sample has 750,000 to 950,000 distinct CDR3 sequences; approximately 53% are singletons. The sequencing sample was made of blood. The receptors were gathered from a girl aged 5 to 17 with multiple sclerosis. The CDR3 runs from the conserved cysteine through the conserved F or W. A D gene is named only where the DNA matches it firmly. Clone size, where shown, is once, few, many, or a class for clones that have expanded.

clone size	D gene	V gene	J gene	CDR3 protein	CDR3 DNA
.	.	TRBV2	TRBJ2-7	CASTRTWQGYEQYF	TGTGCCAGCACGCGGACATGGCAGGGATACGAGCAGTACTTC
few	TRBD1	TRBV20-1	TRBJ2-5	CSARVERGTVFRETQYF	TGCAGTGCTAGAGTAGAGAGGGGGACAGTCTTCCGGGAGACCCAGTACTTC
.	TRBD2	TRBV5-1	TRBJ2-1	CASSLAWTSNEQFF	TGCGCCAGCAGCTTGGCGTGGACTAGCAATGAGCAGTTCTTC
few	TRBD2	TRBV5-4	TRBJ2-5	CASSLGLAGGIGGQETQYF	TGTGCCAGCAGCTTGGGGCTAGCGGGAGGTATAGGTGGGCAAGAGACCCAGTACTTC
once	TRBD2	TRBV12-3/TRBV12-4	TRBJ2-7	CASSRAGGRPYEQYF	TGTGCCAGCAGTCGTGCAGGCGGGAGACCCTACGAGCAGTACTTC
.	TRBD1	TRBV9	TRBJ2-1	CASSGTGTGAYNEQFF	TGTGCCAGCAGCGGAACCGGGACAGGGGCCTACAATGAGCAGTTCTTC
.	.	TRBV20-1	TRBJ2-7	CSARDSDYVYEQYF	TGCAGTGCTAGGGACAGTGACTATGTCTACGAGCAGTACTTC
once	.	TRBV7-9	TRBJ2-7	CASNIRQGGEQYF	TGTGCCAGCAACATCCGACAGGGAGGCGAGCAGTACTTC
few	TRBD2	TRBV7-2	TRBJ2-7	CASSLLAVGYEQYF	TGTGCCAGCAGCTTACTAGCGGTTGGGTACGAGCAGTACTTC
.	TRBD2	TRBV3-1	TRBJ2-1	CASSPRAASGGLEQFF	TGTGCCAGCAGCCCACGTGCGGCTAGCGGGGGGCTTGAGCAGTTCTTC
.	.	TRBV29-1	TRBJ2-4	CSVDSVASKNIQYF	TGCAGCGTTGATAGCGTTGCGTCCAAAAACATTCAGTACTTC
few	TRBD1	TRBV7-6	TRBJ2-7	CASSLVGQFGDRRHEQYF	TGTGCCAGCAGCTTAGTGGGGCAGTTCGGGGACAGAAGACACGAGCAGTACTTC
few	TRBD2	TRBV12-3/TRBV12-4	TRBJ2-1	CASSPRAGGSGDEQFF	TGTGCCAGCAGCCCCCGGGCGGGGGGCAGTGGAGATGAGCAGTTCTTC
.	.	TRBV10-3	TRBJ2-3	CAIMRATTDTQYF	TGTGCCATCATGCGGGCAACCACAGATACGCAGTATTTT
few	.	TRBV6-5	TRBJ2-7	CASSYSAGGVGYEQYF	TGTGCCAGCAGTTACTCCGCAGGGGGGGTCGGCTACGAGCAGTACTTC
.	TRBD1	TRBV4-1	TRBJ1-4	CASSQDPGQRNGKLFF	TGCGCCAGCAGCCAGGACCCGGGACAGCGTAATGGAAAACTGTTTTTT
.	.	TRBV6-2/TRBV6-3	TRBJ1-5	CASSGRSGQPQHF	TGTGCCAGCAGCGGACGGAGTGGTCAGCCCCAGCATTTT
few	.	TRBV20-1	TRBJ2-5	CSAPAEVRETQYF	TGCAGTGCACCGGCTGAGGTCCGCGAGACCCAGTACTTC
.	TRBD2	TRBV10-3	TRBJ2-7	CAISERGGGRAIFLWYEQYF	TGTGCCATCAGTGAGAGGGGCGGCGGGAGGGCCATCTTTCTGTGGTACGAGCAGTACTTC
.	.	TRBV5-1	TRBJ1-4	CASSLGLPNEKLFF	TGCGCCAGCAGCTTGGGACTTCCGAATGAAAAACTGTTTTTT
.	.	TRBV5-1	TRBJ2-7	CASSLVPGAKYEQYF	TGCGCCAGCAGCTTGGTTCCGGGGGCGAAATACGAGCAGTACTTC
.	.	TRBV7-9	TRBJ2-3	CASSTSPDTQYF	TGTGCCAGCAGCACCTCCCCCGATACGCAGTATTTT
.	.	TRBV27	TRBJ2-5	CASSRRTLQTQYF	TGTGCCAGCAGTAGGCGGACATTACAGACCCAGTACTTC
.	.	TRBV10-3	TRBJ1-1	CATLLDGLPYTEAFF	TGTGCCACCCTACTGGACGGCCTTCCGTACACTGAAGCTTTCTTT
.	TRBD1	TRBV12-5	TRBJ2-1	CASGLVQGQGYNEQFF	TGTGCTAGTGGTTTGGTACAGGGACAGGGCTACAATGAGCAGTTCTTC
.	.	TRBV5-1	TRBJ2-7	CASSLLTAPSPHEQYF	TGCGCCAGCAGCTTGCTAACAGCGCCCAGCCCCCATGAGCAGTACTTC
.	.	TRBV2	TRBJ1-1	CASSEKGYTEAFF	TGTGCCAGCAGTGAAAAAGGGTACACTGAAGCTTTCTTT
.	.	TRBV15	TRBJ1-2	CATSRGRGGGLRDGYTF	TGTGCCACCAGCAGAGGAAGAGGAGGGGGTTTGAGGGATGGCTACACCTTC
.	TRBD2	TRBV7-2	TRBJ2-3	CASGTGLAPTDTQYF	TGTGCCAGCGGCACGGGACTAGCCCCCACAGATACGCAGTATTTT
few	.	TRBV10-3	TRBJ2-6	CAIPTEAPEGANVLTF	TGTGCCATCCCGACGGAGGCCCCTGAGGGGGCCAACGTCCTGACTTTC
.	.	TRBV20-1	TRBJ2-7	CSARVGVTYEQYF	TGCAGTGCTAGAGTGGGGGTCACCTACGAGCAGTACTTC
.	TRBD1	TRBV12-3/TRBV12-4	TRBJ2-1	CASRQGAYNEQFF	TGTGCCAGCCGACAGGGGGCCTACAATGAGCAGTTCTTC
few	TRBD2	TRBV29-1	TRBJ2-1	CSARTSGSFDEQFF	TGCAGCGCAAGGACTAGCGGGAGCTTCGATGAGCAGTTCTTC
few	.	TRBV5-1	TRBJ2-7	CASSFQGNYEQYF	TGCGCCAGCAGCTTCCAGGGGAACTACGAGCAGTACTTC
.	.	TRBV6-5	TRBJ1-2	CASSTDANYGYTF	TGTGCCAGCAGTACGGACGCTAACTATGGCTACACCTTC
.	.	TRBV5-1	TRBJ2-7	CASSEGSSSYEQYF	TGCGCCAGCAGTGAAGGGTCAAGCTCCTACGAGCAGTACTTC
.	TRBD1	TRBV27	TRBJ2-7	CASSPHPGTGSYEQYF	TGTGCCAGCAGTCCCCACCCCGGGACAGGGTCCTACGAGCAGTACTTC
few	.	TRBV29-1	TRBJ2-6	CSVVQAYSGANVLTF	TGCAGCGTTGTACAGGCCTACTCTGGGGCCAACGTCCTGACTTTC
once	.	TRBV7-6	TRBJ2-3	CASSLGPGGTDTQYF	TGTGCCAGCAGCTTAGGGCCAGGCGGCACAGATACGCAGTATTTT
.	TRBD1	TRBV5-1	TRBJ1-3	CASSSSGRQGIIGSGNTIYF	TGCGCCAGCAGCTCGTCCGGTAGACAGGGTATCATCGGATCTGGAAACACCATATATTTT
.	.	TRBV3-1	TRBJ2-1	CASSQAAGGRIYNEQFF	TGTGCCAGCAGCCAAGCCGCCGGGGGGCGGATTTACAATGAGCAGTTCTTC
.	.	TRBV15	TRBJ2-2	CATSRDYQDTGELFF	TGTGCCACCAGCAGGGACTACCAGGACACCGGGGAGCTGTTTTTT